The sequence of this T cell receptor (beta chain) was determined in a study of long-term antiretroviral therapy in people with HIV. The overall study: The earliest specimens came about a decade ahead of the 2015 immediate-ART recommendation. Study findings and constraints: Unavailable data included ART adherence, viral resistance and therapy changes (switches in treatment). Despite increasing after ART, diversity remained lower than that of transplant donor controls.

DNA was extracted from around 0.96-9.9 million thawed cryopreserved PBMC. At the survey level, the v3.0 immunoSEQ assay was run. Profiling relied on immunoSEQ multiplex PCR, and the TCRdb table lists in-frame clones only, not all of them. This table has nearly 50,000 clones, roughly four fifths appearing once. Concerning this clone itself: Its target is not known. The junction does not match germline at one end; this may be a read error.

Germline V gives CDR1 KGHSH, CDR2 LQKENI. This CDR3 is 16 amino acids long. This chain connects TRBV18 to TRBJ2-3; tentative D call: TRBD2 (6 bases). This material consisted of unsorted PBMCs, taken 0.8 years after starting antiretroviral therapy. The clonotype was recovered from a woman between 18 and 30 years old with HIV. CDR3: CASPPASVRSTDTQYF. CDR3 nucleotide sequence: TGTGCCAGCCCACCTGCTAGCGTTCGTAGCACAGATACGCAGTATTTT. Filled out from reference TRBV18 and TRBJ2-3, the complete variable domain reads NAGVMQNPRHLVRRRGQEARLRCSPMKGHSHVYWYRQLPEEGLKFMVYLQKENIIDESGMPKERFSAEFPKEGPSILRIQQVVRGDSAAYFCASPPASVRSTDTQYFGPGTRLTVL.